The present entry profiles one T cell receptor beta chain with its context. This clonotype has at least ten counts. The clone's antigen remains unknown. The sample holds no much larger clone one base away, and base qualities are not on file. The donors were a few dozen Caucasian individuals from Russia, aged roughly 6 to 95 years, who were systemically healthy. Each donor gave about 9.7 milliliters of peripheral blood, drawn into EDTA-treated Vacutainer tubes. Ficoll-Paque density-gradient centrifugation was used to isolate PBMCs, with at least 6 million per sample. Trizol reagent was used to extract total RNA from the PBMCs, yielding at least 5.5 micrograms per sample. Naive CD45RAhigh/CD27high T cell percentages were measured by flow cytometry on a PBMC aliquot from every donor. The germline V gene encodes CDR1 SGHTA and CDR2 FQGNSA. The CDR3 measures 15 amino acids from cysteine to phenylalanine. Left in the record is the CDR3 DNA by itself, 45 bases read in frame from the first base. V trim: 4 bases; J trim: 12 bases; unmatched bases: 15.

The data are from a study of blood T cells in healthy people across ages (dated by TCRdb to 2013 to 2016). About the full investigation: In model experiments, template switching captured about one uniquely barcoded TCR beta cDNA molecule for every two T cells. Two additional independent replicas of 1 million unique cDNA reads from the same blood draw were analyzed for two donors (one aged 18 to 29 and one aged 80 or older). To avoid experimental bias, donors of different ages were distributed randomly across sequencing lanes. The donors were split into four age groups: young (average approximately 16 years), middle-aged (39), aged (more than 60) and long-lived (about 82). To track age-related changes in TCR beta repertoire diversity, the study relied on deep sequencing normalized with unique cDNA molecular identifiers.

The research as a whole found: Because the CMV infection status of the donors was unknown, age-related changes in expanded clonotypes may potentially have been confounded. Observed TCR beta diversity per million T cells fell roughly linearly with age, and a significant reduction was already apparent by age about 38. A strong correlation was found between observed TCR beta diversity and the percentage of naive T cells measured by flow cytometry. Conclusive comparison of naive and antigen-experienced compartments was prevented by the profiling of bulk unsorted PBMCs. Compared with the aged group, more naive CD4+ T cells, fewer expanded clones and increased TCR diversity were shown by the long-lived group, suggesting age selection. Estimates of total diversity based on one million sequenced T cells were regarded as lower bounds and as underestimates.

Libraries were made using 5' RACE. The sequencer listed for this sample is Illumina HiSeq 2500. A second PCR of roughly 7 to 11 cycles was performed with a sample-barcoded 5' primer and a J-beta primer mix. A template-switch 5' adaptor carrying 12 random nucleotides introduced a unique molecular identifier onto each TCR beta cDNA molecule. Each sample yielded at least 3 million CDR3-containing paired-end reads. First-strand cDNA synthesis was performed from all RNA using the Mint cDNA synthesis kit, with priming by a TRBC-specific oligonucleotide. All cDNA was treated with uracil-DNA glycosylase and then went through a first 18-cycle PCR with the universal primers M1SS and BC2_uni_R. From the authors' description of their analysis: For normalization, 1 million high-quality reads were randomly selected from each sample, with every read carrying a distinct molecular identifier. Instead of being binned into consensus sequences, reads with shared molecular identifiers were discarded. MiTCR, with a Q25 quality threshold and the strictest error-elimination algorithm, was used for CDR3 identification, clonotype clustering and error correction. A nonparametric unseen species model using Euler transformation provided a lower-bound estimate of total TCR beta diversity. Using fastp at Q25 and MiXCR, TCRdb reprocessed the public reads and kept productive beta chains. Each CDR3 protein appears once, grouped with its most common genes and DNA. The V and J calls shown here were made by TCRdb, not taken from the authors' results. The sample table lists 1.5 million to 2 million distinct CDR3 sequences, 40% to 55% of them with a count of one. Of the sample, over 2% falls within the top ten clones.

The rearrangement joined TRBV7-2 to TRBJ2-1; 7 middle bases align to TRBD2. The TCR sequence derives from a woman in her thirties or forties in good health. Input material: blood. The CDR3 region has the sequence CASSSSGSGDATQFF. The DNA sequence reads TGTGCCAGCAGCTCCTCGGGGAGCGGGGATGCGACGCAGTTCTTC.